These 15 T cell receptor beta chains were all obtained from the same sample, sequenced in a study of early T cells in non-severe SARS-CoV-2 infection. MiXCR, run by TCRdb on the 5' RACE reads, gives a single entry per CDR3 protein. The table includes 55,000 or so distinct CDR3 sequences, around 12% detected once. Sequencing was done on a sample of whole blood. Receptor source: an adult who was a healthcare worker with PCR-confirmed SARS-CoV-2 infection or an uninfected control (not recorded which).

This clonotype was counted a few times. The genes are TRBV7-9 and TRBJ2-1; D is unclear. V was trimmed by 1 base and J by 6 bases, leaving 13 bases between them. Germline lookup yields CDR1 SEHNR and CDR2 FQNEAQ (reference sequence). The CDR3 has 15 residues. The CDR3 sequence: CASSLDPRPGNEQFF. As DNA, the CDR3 is TGTGCCAGCAGCTTAGACCCCCGGCCCGGCAATGAGCAGTTCTTC.

This clonotype was detected many times. The V gene is TRBV29-1, the J gene TRBJ1-1, with D unclear. CDR1 and CDR2 (germline): SQVTM, ANQGSEA. This CDR3 contains 12 residues. Trimming removed 7 bases at V and 5 bases at J, with 14 bases between. The CDR3 DNA is TGCAGCGCCGCCCCCGGCGGGACTGAAGCTTTCTTT. Residues: CSAAPGGTEAFF.

This clonotype was seen a handful of times. This chain joins TRBV6-1 and TRBJ2-3; tentatively, D is TRBD1 or TRBD2 (5 bases each). The germline V gene has CDR1 MNHNS and CDR2 SASEGT. This CDR3 region has 16 residues. Deletions cut 0 bases from V and 10 bases from J, with 20 bases between. The CDR3, as DNA: TGTGCCAGCAGTGAAGCTTCGGGCAGAGGGGTGTCTCCGCAGTATTTT. It yields the protein CASSEASGRGVSPQYF.

This clonotype appeared many times. This chain connects TRBV23-1 to TRBJ2-1, with D possibly being TRBD1 (6 bases). TRBV23-1 has ORF status, its function being uncertain. This CDR3 is built from 11 residues. With 9 bases removed from V and 7 bases from J, the gap between germline ends came to 10 bases. The CDR3 is CASRRGNEQFF. The DNA of the CDR3 is TGCGCCAGTCGCAGGGGAAATGAGCAGTTCTTC.

The V call is TRBV5-4, the J call TRBJ2-7, with a possible D match to TRBD2 (5 bases). Between the trimmed V and J ends, which lost 5 bases and 1 base, there was a span of 13 bases. CDR3 length equals 14 residues. The germline gives CDR1 SGHNT, CDR2 YYREEE (reference sequence). CDR3 nucleotide sequence: TGTGCCAGCAGGATGGAGGTTGGGTCCTACGAGCAGTACTTC. Its protein is CASRMEVGSYEQYF.

The table lists this clonotype with many counts. This chain connects TRBV9 to TRBJ2-7, with TRBD2 matching over 8 bases. The V gene end was trimmed by 4 bases and the J gene end by 2 bases; junction bases not matched to a gene: 5. This CDR3 comprises 14 residues. The germline CDR1 and CDR2 sequences are SGDLS and YYNGEE. The CDR3 sequence is CASSPRGAPYEQYF. CDR3 nucleotide sequence: TGTGCCAGCAGCCCGCGGGGGGCCCCCTACGAGCAGTACTTC.

At least ten counts were recorded for this clonotype. The rearrangement uses TRBV6-5 and TRBJ1-1; weak D call: TRBD1 (6 bases). V was cut by 5 bases and J by 6 bases, with 19 bases left in between. The germline V gene has CDR1 MNHEY and CDR2 SVGAGI. This CDR3 region has 15 residues. Here the CDR3 reads CASSLGQGKGAEAFF. Here the CDR3 DNA reads TGTGCCAGCAGTCTAGGGCAGGGGAAAGGGGCTGAAGCTTTCTTT.

The chain uses TRBV11-2 and TRBJ2-7; perhaps TRBD1 as D (6 bases). Germline CDR1 is SGHAT and CDR2 is FQNNGV. V lost 5 bases to trimming and J lost 5 bases, with 10 bases between them. This CDR3 has 12 residues. The CDR3 protein is CASSPRGNEQYF. The CDR3 nucleotides are TGTGCCAGCAGCCCCAGGGGTAACGAGCAGTACTTC.

This clonotype has a handful of counts. This chain links TRBV5-1 with TRBJ1-1; perhaps TRBD1 as D (5 bases). The CDR3 extends over 15 amino acids. The V and J ends lost 0 bases and 0 bases respectively, with 9 bases between them. From germline, CDR1 is SGHRS and CDR2 YFSETQ. The CDR3 spells CASSLGGRLNTEAFF. The CDR3 coding sequence is TGCGCCAGCAGCTTGGGGGGACGGTTGAACACTGAAGCTTTCTTT.

This clonotype was counted only a few times. This chain links TRBV6-4 with TRBJ2-3, with a weak D call TRBD1 (6 bases). The CDR3 covers 14 residues. Trimming stripped 2 bases from V and 4 bases from J, with 10 bases between. The V gene's germline CDR1 is MRHNA and CDR2 SNTAGT. The CDR3 region is CASSDTAGADTQYF. The CDR3 DNA is TGTGCCAGCAGTGACACGGCAGGGGCAGATACGCAGTATTTT.

This clonotype came up many times. This chain connects TRBV10-3 to TRBJ1-5; TRBD1 is a possible D gene (6 bases). The CDR3 is made up of 14 amino acids. V was pared by 3 bases and J by 3 bases, with 9 bases between. Germline CDR1 reads ENHRY; CDR2 reads SYGVKD. The chain's CDR3 is CAISDQGSNQPQHF. CDR3 in DNA: TGTGCCATCAGTGATCAGGGGTCCAATCAGCCCCAGCATTTT.

This chain joins TRBV3-1 and TRBJ2-1, with 9 bases fitting TRBD2. CDR3 length equals 16 residues. From germline, CDR1 is LGHDT and CDR2 YNNKEL (reference sequence). Trimming cost V 4 bases and J 0 bases; bases outside gene matches: 4. CDR3 loop: CASSPSGGSSYNEQFF. In DNA, the CDR3 is TGTGCCAGCAGCCCAAGCGGGGGGTCCTCCTACAATGAGCAGTTCTTC.

This clonotype has just a few counts. This sequence joins TRBV11-2 and TRBJ2-5, with D possibly being TRBD2 (6 bases). CDR1 is SGHAT, CDR2 FQNNGV, per germline. V lost 5 bases and J lost 7, with 17 bases in between. The CDR3 sequence is 14 residues long. The CDR3 reads CASSTPRLSGTQYF. The CDR3 DNA reads as TGTGCCAGCAGCACACCGAGGCTTAGCGGGACCCAGTACTTC.

This clonotype was detected only a few times. V and J are TRBV6-5 and TRBJ1-1; TRBD1 matches 7 bases. Germline V gene data show CDR1 as MNHEY and CDR2 as SVGAGI. The CDR3 runs 14 residues. V lost 2 bases and J lost 4; bases outside the gene matches: 4. The CDR3 nucleotides are TGTGCCAGCAGTTACCAGGGGGGAGTCACTGAAGCTTTCTTT. This codes for CASSYQGGVTEAFF.

The chain joins TRBV29-1 to TRBJ1-2; a weak D match, TRBD1 (5 bases). Trimming pared 4 bases from V and 5 bases from J, leaving 14 bases between. In germline, CDR1 is SQVTM, CDR2 ANQGSEA. The CDR3 has 13 residues. The CDR3, as DNA: TGCAGCGTTGTTCTGGGGCGGGGTTATGGCTACACCTTC. Translating it yields CSVVLGRGYGYTF.